The present entry profiles one TCR beta chain with its context. Its matching antigen is unknown. The data were obtained in a study of T cell repertoires in cytomegalovirus infection. About the research overall: Based on public TCR beta signatures, there were indications of CMV infection and of a matching HLA type.

The length of the CDR3 is 14 residues. V lost 6 bases to trimming and J lost 3 bases, with 11 bases between them. Germline CDR1 MNHNS, CDR2 SASEGT. TCRdb called the reads again in MiXCR, with one record for every CDR3 protein. The sample gives 68,000 or so distinct CDR3 sequences, approximately 22% of which show up once; under 85% is in the top ten. General study points: It was HLA-C-restricted CMV-specific TCR beta clonotypes that dominated the response ex vivo.

The chain links TRBV6-1 to TRBJ2-2; no firm D call. What was sequenced was PBMCs, sequenced either directly or after in vitro stimulation (not recorded which). The sequence was obtained from a human donor in good health (CMV status not recorded). Some clones in this sample may be carry-over from other donors' samples. CDR3 coding DNA: TGTGCCAGCAGGGGTCTAGGAGACACCGGGGAGCTGTTTTTT. Amino acid sequence: CASRGLGDTGELFF.